These 18 T cell receptor beta chains were all obtained from the same sample, sequenced in a study of T cell repertoires in cytomegalovirus infection. TCRdb reprocessed the reads via MiXCR and lists one record per CDR3 protein. The sample includes roughly 230,000 distinct CDR3 sequences, about 12% seen only once; the top ten take 1.5% to 2%. Sequencing was carried out using PBMCs. These receptor sequences come from a human donor in good health (CMV status not recorded). Some clones in this sample may be carry-over from other donors' samples.

This clonotype has only one observation. The genes are TRBV20-1 and TRBJ1-1; D unclear. Germline V CDR1 and CDR2: DFQATT, SNEGSKA (reference sequence). The CDR3 has 12 residues. V lost 4 bases and J 0 bases, leaving 6 bases between the germline ends. CDR3 protein: CSAKTVNTEAFF. The CDR3, as DNA: TGCAGTGCTAAAACAGTGAACACTGAAGCTTTCTTT.

The chain links TRBV28 to TRBJ2-6; no definite D call. The CDR3 consists of 16 residues. Germline assignment: CDR1 MDHEN and CDR2 SYDVKM. Trimming removed 5 bases from V and 0 bases from J, with 11 bases in between. CDR3 sequence (DNA): TGTGCCAGCAGTACCACACGGAGCTCTGGGGCCAACGTCCTGACTTTC. Translated: CASSTTRSSGANVLTF.

V gene TRBV19 combines with J gene TRBJ1-1; 8 positions match TRBD1. Germline loops: CDR1 LNHDA, CDR2 SQIVND (reference sequence). The CDR3 loop spans 13 amino acids. Losses at the gene ends were 4 bases for V and 10 bases for J; bases not matched to a gene: 8. The CDR3 loop is CASSTGTGERAFF. Here the CDR3 DNA reads TGTGCCAGTAGTACCGGGACAGGTGAAAGAGCTTTCTTT.

The table lists this clonotype with a few counts. The rearrangement joins TRBV5-1 to TRBJ2-1; D may be TRBD2 (6 bases). CDR3 length: 15 residues. V gave up 1 base and J gave up 4 bases, with 12 bases separating them. Germline assignment: CDR1 SGHRS and CDR2 YFSETQ. The CDR3 DNA is TGCGCCAGCAGCTTGCAACCGGGACTTTACAATGAGCAGTTCTTC. Amino acid sequence: CASSLQPGLYNEQFF.

This clonotype showed up just a few times. The rearrangement links TRBV11-2 to TRBJ1-1; perhaps TRBD1 as D (6 bases). Germline loops: CDR1 SGHAT, CDR2 FQNNGV. The CDR3 is 17 residues long. V lost 5 bases and J lost 0, with 19 bases in between. The CDR3 region is CASSASDRRRMNTEAFF. CDR3 nucleotides: TGTGCCAGCAGCGCTTCTGACAGGCGCCGCATGAACACTGAAGCTTTCTTT.

The table lists this clonotype with a few counts. The chain carries TRBV10-3 and TRBJ2-3; 7 bases match TRBD1. Germline loops: CDR1 ENHRY, CDR2 SYGVKD. The length of the CDR3 is 14 residues. After removal of 6 bases from V and 0 bases from J, the junction contained 3 bases not matched to a gene. The CDR3 loop reads CAIRGGTSTDTQYF. Here the CDR3 DNA reads TGTGCCATCAGAGGGGGCACTAGCACAGATACGCAGTATTTT.

The table lists this clonotype with a few counts. The chain has TRBV4-3 and TRBJ2-7; TRBD2 is a possible D gene (5 bases). Germline CDR1 LGHNA, CDR2 YSLEER. With 0 bases removed from V and 2 bases from J, the gap between germline ends came to 11 bases. The CDR3 covers 15 residues. The CDR3 DNA sequence: TGCGCCAGCAGCCAAGATCCCCGGGGAGCCTACGAGCAGTACTTC. Translated: CASSQDPRGAYEQYF.

The rearrangement links TRBV20-1 to TRBJ2-3; TRBD1 might be the D (8 bases). Germline loops: CDR1 DFQATT, CDR2 SNEGSKA (reference sequence). The V and J ends lost 0 bases and 3 bases respectively, with 16 bases between them. The CDR3 is 16 amino acids. The CDR3, as DNA: TGCAGTGCTAGAGACCCTGGACAGGGAGGGACAGATACGCAGTATTTT. Translating gives CSARDPGQGGTDTQYF.

This clonotype has a count of ten or more. This chain connects TRBV7-2 to TRBJ1-5; 8 bases are a match to TRBD1. The CDR3 has 15 amino acids. In germline, CDR1 is SGHTA, CDR2 FQGNSA. J gave up 2 bases and V 5 bases, and 5 bases lay outside the gene matches. The CDR3 DNA is TGTGCCAGCAGCCCGGGACAGGCAGGCAATCAGCCCCAGCATTTT. It is translated as CASSPGQAGNQPQHF.

The chain has TRBV7-9 and TRBJ2-1, with 9 bases lining up with TRBD2. The CDR3 contains 13 residues. Germline CDR1 and CDR2: SEHNR and FQNEAQ (reference sequence). Trimming at V came to 2 bases and at J to 10 bases, leaving 3 bases not matched to a gene. CDR3 region: CASSLTTSGEQFF. In DNA, the CDR3 is TGTGCCAGCAGCTTAACTACTAGCGGGGAGCAGTTCTTC.

This clonotype was recorded at least ten times. This chain links TRBV7-2 with TRBJ2-7, with TRBD2 identical over 7 bases. The germline CDR1 and CDR2 sequences are SGHTA and FQGNSA. This CDR3 is 15 amino acids long. Trimming cost V 1 base and J 1 base; bases outside gene matches: 4. The CDR3 region has the DNA TGTGCCAGCAGCTTAGAGTGGGGGGGGTCCTACGAGCAGTACTTC. This codes for CASSLEWGGSYEQYF.

This sequence joins TRBV12-3 or TRBV12-4 and TRBJ2-1; D possibly uses TRBD1 or TRBD2 (6 bases each). This CDR3 region has 14 residues. V lost 5 bases and J lost 3, with 11 bases in between. CDR3 region: CASSKGGFYNEQFF. The CDR3 nucleotides read TGTGCCAGCAGTAAGGGGGGCTTCTACAATGAGCAGTTCTTC.

This clonotype was seen at least ten times. This rearrangement joins TRBV9 to TRBJ2-1; a weak D match, TRBD2 (5 bases). The V gene lost 4 bases and the J gene lost 3 bases, with 8 bases spanning the gap. This CDR3 has 13 amino acids. CDR1 SGDLS and CDR2 YYNGEE come from the germline V gene. The DNA of the CDR3 is TGTGCCAGCAGCCAAACTAGCTACAATGAGCAGTTCTTC. It specifies CASSQTSYNEQFF.

The V call is TRBV28, the J call TRBJ2-3; D is possibly TRBD1 or TRBD2 (5 bases each). Germline-derived CDR1 and CDR2 are MDHEN and SYDVKM. Between the trimmed V and J ends, which lost 6 bases and 0 bases, there was a span of 16 bases. This CDR3 is 16 amino acids long. This CDR3 is CASSRRDATSTDTQYF. In DNA, the CDR3 is TGTGCCAGCAGCCGACGGGACGCTACTAGCACAGATACGCAGTATTTT.

This clonotype appeared a few times. This chain links TRBV6-2 or TRBV6-3 with TRBJ2-6; TRBD1 matches 7 bases. Germline assignment: CDR1 MNHEY and CDR2 SVGEGT. CDR3 length: 17 amino acids. V shed 9 bases and J 3 bases; nucleotides not matched to a gene: 14. This chain's CDR3 is CASMDRSGESGANVLTF. The DNA for the CDR3 is TGTGCCAGTATGGACAGGTCTGGAGAAAGTGGGGCCAACGTCCTGACTTTC.

This clonotype was seen only a few times. The genes are TRBV11-2 and TRBJ2-3; possible D gene TRBD2, 6 bases. Trimming took off 0 bases at V and 1 base at J, with 8 bases between the two ends. The CDR3 is 15 amino acids. From germline, CDR1 is SGHAT and CDR2 FQNNGV. CDR3 nucleotides: TGTGCCAGCAGCTTAGATCAGCGGGGCACAGATACGCAGTATTTT. Its translation is CASSLDQRGTDTQYF.

This clonotype was found many times. V gene TRBV28 combines with J gene TRBJ2-1, with 8 bases matching TRBD1. The trim removed 2 bases at V and 9 bases at J, leaving 9 bases unmatched. The CDR3 runs to 15 residues. In germline, CDR1 is MDHEN, CDR2 SYDVKM. The CDR3 DNA reads as TGTGCCAGCAGTTTAAGGCAGGGGGCTAGAAGTGAGCAGTTCTTC. Translated: CASSLRQGARSEQFF.

V gene TRBV19 combines with J gene TRBJ2-1; D gene ambiguous. In germline, CDR1 is LNHDA, CDR2 SQIVND (reference sequence). The CDR3 contains 15 residues. V was shortened by 3 bases and J by 0 bases, with 9 bases between the two germline ends. This CDR3 is CASSIDKSSYNEQFF. The CDR3 DNA sequence: TGTGCCAGTAGTATCGACAAGAGCTCCTACAATGAGCAGTTCTTC.